This T cell receptor beta chain was sequenced for a study of OX40 agonist ivuxolimab in advanced cancers. Study as a whole: Prior checkpoint blockade (anti-PD-1, anti-PD-L1 or anti-CTLA-4) was permitted; under 50% had it. Study results and limitations: CD8+ T cells were the subset that, on average, had more expanded clones than CD4+.

Germline V gives CDR1 SGHDT, CDR2 YYEEEE. V was shortened by 7 bases and J by 0 bases, with 11 bases between the two germline ends. CDR3 length equals 15 residues. Here immunoSEQ multiplex PCR was the method, and the copy in TCRdb shows in-frame clones only, minus some. The sample includes 70,000 to 95,000 clones, 90% to 95% seen only once; the top ten take 9.5% to 10%. Note on this clone: Its target is unknown.

The clonotype originates from an adult with an advanced solid tumor such as melanoma, head and neck, liver or kidney cancer. Here the sequenced sample was CD4+ or CD8+ T cells sorted from blood, taken in a trial of the OX40 agonist ivuxolimab. V gene TRBV5-6 combines with J gene TRBJ1-6, with D unresolved. CDR3 in amino acids: CASRNSSSYNSPLHF. DNA for the CDR3: TGTGCCAGCCGGAACAGCAGCTCCTATAATTCACCCCTCCACTTT.